Listed here are 19 T cell receptor beta chains from one sample, sequenced in a study of PD-1 blockade in classical Hodgkin lymphoma. Stated time point: cycle 4 day 1 (C4D1), after less than seven weeks of nivolumab. In every patient, relapse followed autologous stem cell transplantation, while exposure to brentuximab vedotin differed. Some clones are missing from TCRdb's copy, which holds only in-frame ones; the method was immunoSEQ multiplex PCR. This table holds tens of thousands of clones, 91% found once. The specimen was peripheral blood mononuclear cells (PBMCs), collected before the fourth cycle of nivolumab. Receptors originate from a human donor with classical Hodgkin lymphoma.

The chain joins TRBV6-1 to TRBJ1-5, with no clear D. V dropped 7 bases and J dropped 0 bases, with 7 bases sitting between them. This CDR3 spans 13 amino acids. Germline V gene lookup returns CDR1 MNHNS and CDR2 SASEGT. CDR3 sequence (DNA): TGTGCCAGCACGGATCGTAGCAATCAGCCCCAGCATTTT. This translates into CASTDRSNQPQHF.

This clone was seen only a few times. The rearrangement uses TRBV9 and TRBJ1-2; 7 bases agree with TRBD1. V lost 6 bases to trimming and J lost 5 bases; unmatched junction nucleotides: 10. Looked up from germline, CDR1 is SGDLS and CDR2 is YYNGEE. This CDR3 has 14 residues. The CDR3 sequence is CASTRLGQSYGYTF. As DNA, the CDR3 is TGTGCCAGCACCCGCCTGGGACAGAGTTATGGCTACACCTTC.

The chain recombines TRBV6-1 with TRBJ2-5, with D possibly being TRBD2 (7 bases). Germline V lookup: CDR1 MNHNS, CDR2 SASEGT. V lost 7 bases to trimming and J lost 4 bases, with 16 bases between them. The CDR3 runs 14 residues. CDR3 loop: CASTGGGGGETQYF. DNA for the CDR3: TGTGCCAGCACCGGGGGCGGGGGTGGAGAGACCCAGTACTTC.

This chain connects TRBV15 to TRBJ1-2; D may be TRBD1 (6 bases). Trimming removed 6 bases from V and 7 bases from J, with 18 bases in between. This CDR3 comprises 14 residues. CDR1 is LNHNV and CDR2 is YYDKDF in the germline V gene (reference sequence). In nucleotides, the CDR3 is TGTGCCACCAGAGGAACAGGGACGGTAGGTGGCTACACCTTC. Protein: CATRGTGTVGGYTF.

The chain has TRBV7-9 and TRBJ1-1; D might be TRBD1 (6 bases). V gave up 5 bases and J gave up 13 bases, with 20 bases separating them. This CDR3 contains 13 residues. Germline-derived CDR1 and CDR2 are SEHNR and FQNEAQ (reference sequence). This CDR3 is CASSPTMTRGSFF. CDR3 coding DNA: TGTGCCAGCAGCCCAACGATGACAAGGGGGAGTTTCTTT. The full variable domain, rest sourced from reference TRBV7-9 and TRBJ1-1, is DTGVSQNPRHKITKRGQNVTFRCDPISEHNRLYWYRQTLGQGPEFLTYFQNEAQLEKSRLLSDRFSAERPKGSFSTLEIQRTEQGDSAMYLCASSPTMTRGSFFGQGTRLTVV.

This sequence joins TRBV2 and TRBJ1-5; D unclear. Germline-derived CDR1 and CDR2 are SNHLY and FYNNEI. The CDR3 has 13 amino acids. The V gene lost 2 bases and the J gene lost 4 bases, with 6 bases spanning the gap. This CDR3 is CASSELGNQPQHF. The CDR3, as DNA: TGTGCCAGCAGTGAACTCGGGAATCAGCCCCAGCATTTT.

CDR3 nucleotides: TGTGCCAGCAGTCTCGGACTAGCGGCCACAGATACGCAGTATTTT. Translation gives CASSLGLAATDTQYF. This chain connects TRBV27 to TRBJ2-3, with TRBD2 identical over 10 bases. Looked up from germline, CDR1 is MNHEY and CDR2 is SMNVEV (reference sequence). The CDR3 is 15 amino acids. V lost 5 bases, J lost 2 bases, and 4 bases stayed unmatched.

The genes are TRBV4-1 and TRBJ1-1, with D perhaps TRBD1 (5 bases). Trimming pared 1 base from V and 6 bases from J, leaving 15 bases between. Germline assignment: CDR1 MGHRA and CDR2 YSYEKL. The CDR3 covers 15 residues. The CDR3 region is CASSQGAWGGAEAFF. The CDR3 DNA reads as TGCGCCAGCAGCCAAGGGGCTTGGGGCGGGGCTGAAGCTTTCTTT.

The chain couples TRBV5-6 to TRBJ1-1; 8 bases line up with TRBD1. This CDR3 contains 16 residues. Germline CDR1 SGHDT, CDR2 YYEEEE. The V gene end was trimmed by 6 bases and the J gene end by 0 bases; junction bases not matched to a gene: 10. For the CDR3, the DNA is TGTGCCAGCACAGACAGGGGTCCACTCATGAACACTGAAGCTTTCTTT. It is translated as CASTDRGPLMNTEAFF. Supplemented by reference TRBV5-6 and TRBJ1-1, the full variable domain reads DAGVTQSPTHLIKTRGQQVTLRCSPKSGHDTVSWYQQALGQGPQFIFQYYEEEERQRGNFPDRFSGHQFPNYSSELNVNALLLGDSALYLCASTDRGPLMNTEAFFGQGTRLTVV.

V and J are TRBV5-1 and TRBJ1-1; TRBD1 agrees at 9 bases. The CDR3 consists of 13 residues. The V gene's germline CDR1 is SGHRS and CDR2 YFSETQ. J lost 6 bases, V lost 2 bases, and 2 bases had no gene match. The CDR3 DNA reads TGCGCCAGCAGCTTAGACAGGGGGGCTGAAGCTTTCTTT. Its protein product is CASSLDRGAEAFF.

The V gene is TRBV2, the J gene TRBJ2-5; D possibly corresponds to TRBD2 (5 bases). V was trimmed by 10 bases and J by 5 bases, leaving 11 bases between them. This CDR3 has 11 residues. From germline, CDR1 is SNHLY and CDR2 FYNNEI. The CDR3 bases are TGTGCCAACCTACTAGGGGAGACCCAGTACTTC. Amino acid sequence: CANLLGETQYF. Drawing the rest from reference TRBV2 and TRBJ2-5, the complete variable domain is EPEVTQTPSHQVTQMGQEVILRCVPISNHLYFYWYRQILGQKVEFLVSFYNNEISEKSEIFDDQFSVERPDGSNFTLKIRSTKLEDSAMYFCANLLGETQYFGPGTRLLVL.

This chain links TRBV6-1 with TRBJ1-1; TRBD1 might be the D (5 bases). The CDR3 covers 14 residues. Between the trimmed V and J ends, which lost 2 bases and 8 bases, there was a span of 15 bases. CDR1 MNHNS and CDR2 SASEGT come from the germline V gene. The CDR3 protein is CASSEWRGPEEAFF. The CDR3, as DNA: TGTGCCAGCAGTGAATGGAGGGGCCCGGAAGAAGCTTTCTTT.

The J gene is TRBJ1-6, the V gene TRBV27, with TRBD1 matching 7 bases. Looked up from germline, CDR1 is MNHEY and CDR2 is SMNVEV (reference sequence). V dropped 10 bases and J dropped 8; count of bases not matched to a gene: 17. The CDR3 is 16 residues long. CDR3 region: CATQGGPPRGDSPLHF. The CDR3 coding sequence is TGTGCCACCCAGGGGGGCCCCCCCAGGGGTGATTCACCCCTCCACTTT.

The genes are TRBV11-2 and TRBJ2-7, with 7 bases identical to TRBD1. The CDR3 is made up of 13 amino acids. The V gene end was trimmed by 5 bases and the J gene end by 7 bases; junction bases not matched to a gene: 8. The germline gives CDR1 SGHAT, CDR2 FQNNGV. CDR3 nucleotide sequence: TGTGCCAGCAGCCCGGACAGGCTCGGGGAGCAGTACTTC. Residues: CASSPDRLGEQYF.

The V and J genes are TRBV7-6 and TRBJ1-4; no clear D gene. Germline CDR1 SGHVS, CDR2 FNYEAQ. The germline V and J ends were trimmed by 5 bases and 9 bases, with 16 bases remaining between them. This CDR3 comprises 14 residues. For the CDR3, the DNA is TGTGCCAGCAGCATCAGCCTCGGTTTCCAAAAACTGTTTTTT. Translation: CASSISLGFQKLFF.

The chain combines TRBV7-8 with TRBJ1-1; D ambiguous. CDR1 is SGHVS and CDR2 is FQNEAQ in the germline V gene. V was clipped by 5 bases and J by 3 bases, with 13 bases between them. The CDR3 is made up of 14 amino acids. The CDR3 sequence is CASSTGGVDTEAFF. CDR3 DNA: TGTGCCAGCAGCACCGGAGGAGTTGACACTGAAGCTTTCTTT.

The chain joins TRBV29-1 to TRBJ1-1; D not resolved. This CDR3 has 19 amino acids. Germline-derived CDR1 and CDR2 are SQVTM and ANQGSEA. The V gene lost 0 bases and the J gene lost 0 bases, with 23 bases spanning the gap. The CDR3 here is CSVEEPEDLFKVMNTEAFF. DNA of the CDR3: TGCAGCGTTGAAGAACCCGAGGACTTATTTAAGGTGATGAACACTGAAGCTTTCTTT. The full variable domain, in which reference TRBV29-1 and TRBJ1-1 provide the parts outside the CDR3, is SAVISQKPSRDICQRGTSLTIQCQVDSQVTMMFWYRQQPGQSLTLIATANQGSEATYESGFVIDKFPISRPNLTFSTLTVSNMSPEDSSIYLCSVEEPEDLFKVMNTEAFFGQGTRLTVV.

J is TRBJ2-3 and V is TRBV6-1; D gene unclear. Between the trimmed V and J ends, which lost 5 bases and 2 bases, there was a span of 14 bases. CDR3 length: 15 residues. The V gene's germline CDR1 is MNHNS and CDR2 SASEGT. The CDR3 region is CASSNRPPPTDTQYF. CDR3 DNA sequence: TGTGCCAGCAGTAACCGACCTCCCCCCACAGATACGCAGTATTTT.

The rearrangement joins TRBV7-6 to TRBJ2-7; 8 nucleotides line up with TRBD1. The CDR3 contains 17 residues. With 5 bases clipped from V and 1 base from J, the junction kept 13 bases outside the gene matches. Per germline, CDR1 SGHVS and CDR2 FNYEAQ. The CDR3 coding sequence is TGTGCCAGCAGCCAAGATACAGGGGGGTCCGAGTCCTACGAGCAGTACTTC. Translated, it gives CASSQDTGGSESYEQYF.